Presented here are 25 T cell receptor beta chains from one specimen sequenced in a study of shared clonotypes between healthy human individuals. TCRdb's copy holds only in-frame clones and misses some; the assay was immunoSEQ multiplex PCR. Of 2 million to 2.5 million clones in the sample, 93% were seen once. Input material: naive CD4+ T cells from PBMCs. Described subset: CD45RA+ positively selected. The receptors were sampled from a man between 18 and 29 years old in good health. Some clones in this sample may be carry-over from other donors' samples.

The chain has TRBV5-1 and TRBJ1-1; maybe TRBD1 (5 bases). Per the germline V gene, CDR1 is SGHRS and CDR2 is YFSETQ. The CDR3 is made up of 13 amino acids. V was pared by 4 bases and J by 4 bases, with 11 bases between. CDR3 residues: CASSPGGGTEAFF. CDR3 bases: TGCGCCAGCAGCCCCGGGGGGGGCACTGAAGCTTTCTTT.

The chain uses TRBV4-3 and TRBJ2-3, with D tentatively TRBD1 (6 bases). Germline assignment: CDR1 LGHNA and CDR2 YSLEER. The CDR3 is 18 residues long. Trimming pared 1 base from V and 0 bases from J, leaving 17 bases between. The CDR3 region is CASSQGPAFGTSTDTQYF. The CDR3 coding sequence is TGCGCCAGCAGCCAAGGGCCCGCTTTCGGGACAAGCACAGATACGCAGTATTTT.

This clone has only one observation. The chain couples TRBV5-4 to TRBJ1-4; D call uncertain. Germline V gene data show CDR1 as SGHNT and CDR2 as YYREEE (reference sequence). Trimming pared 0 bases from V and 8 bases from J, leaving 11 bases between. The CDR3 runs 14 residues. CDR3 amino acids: CASSLGRNAEKLFF. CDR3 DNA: TGTGCCAGCAGCTTGGGGCGGAATGCGGAAAAACTGTTTTTT.

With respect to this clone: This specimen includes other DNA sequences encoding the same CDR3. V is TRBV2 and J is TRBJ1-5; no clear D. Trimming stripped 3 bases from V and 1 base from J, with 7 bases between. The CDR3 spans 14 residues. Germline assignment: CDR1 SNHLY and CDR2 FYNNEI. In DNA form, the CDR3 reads TGTGCCAGCAGTGACAGAACGAGCAATCAGCCCCAGCATTTT. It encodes CASSDRTSNQPQHF.

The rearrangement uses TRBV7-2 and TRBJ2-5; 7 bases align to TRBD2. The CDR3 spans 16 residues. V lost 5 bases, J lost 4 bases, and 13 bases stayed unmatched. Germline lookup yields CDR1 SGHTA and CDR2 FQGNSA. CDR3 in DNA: TGTGCCAGCAGCCAGCAGAGGGCGGGAGCTGGAGAGACCCAGTACTTC. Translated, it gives CASSQQRAGAGETQYF.

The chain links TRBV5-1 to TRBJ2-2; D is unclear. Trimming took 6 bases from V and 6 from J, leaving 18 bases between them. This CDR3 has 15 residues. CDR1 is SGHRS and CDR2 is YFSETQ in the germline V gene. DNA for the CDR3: TGCGCCAGCACCACCCGGCTACCCGACGCCGGGGAGCTGTTTTTT. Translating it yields CASTTRLPDAGELFF. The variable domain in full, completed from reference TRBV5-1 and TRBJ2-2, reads KAGVTQTPRYLIKTRGQQVTLSCSPISGHRSVSWYQQTPGQGLQFLFEYFSETQRNKGNFPGRFSGRQFSNSRSEMNVSTLELGDSALYLCASTTRLPDAGELFFGEGSRLTVL.

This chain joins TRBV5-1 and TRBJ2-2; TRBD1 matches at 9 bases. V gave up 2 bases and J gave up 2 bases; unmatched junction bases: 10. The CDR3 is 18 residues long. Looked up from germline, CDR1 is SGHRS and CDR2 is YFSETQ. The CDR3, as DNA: TGCGCCAGCAGCTTTTCACAGGGGGCATTGGGCAACACCGGGGAGCTGTTTTTT. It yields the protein CASSFSQGALGNTGELFF.

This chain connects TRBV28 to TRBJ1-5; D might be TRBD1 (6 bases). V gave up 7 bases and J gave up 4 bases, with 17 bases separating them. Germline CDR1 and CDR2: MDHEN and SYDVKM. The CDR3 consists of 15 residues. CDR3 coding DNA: TGTGCCAGCAAGGAGGGGGGAGTAAGAAATCAGCCCCAGCATTTT. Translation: CASKEGGVRNQPQHF. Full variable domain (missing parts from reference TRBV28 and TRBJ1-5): DVKVTQSSRYLVKRTGEKVFLECVQDMDHENMFWYRQDPGLGLRLIYFSYDVKMKEKGDIPEGYSVSREKKERFSLILESASTNQTSMYLCASKEGGVRNQPQHFGDGTRLSIL.

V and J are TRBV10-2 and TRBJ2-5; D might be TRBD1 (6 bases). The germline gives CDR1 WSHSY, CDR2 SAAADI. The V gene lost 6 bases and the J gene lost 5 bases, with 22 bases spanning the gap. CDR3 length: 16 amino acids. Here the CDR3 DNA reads TGCGCCAGCAGCAAACCGGACAGACTACCTATGGAGACCCAGTACTTC. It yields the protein CASSKPDRLPMETQYF.

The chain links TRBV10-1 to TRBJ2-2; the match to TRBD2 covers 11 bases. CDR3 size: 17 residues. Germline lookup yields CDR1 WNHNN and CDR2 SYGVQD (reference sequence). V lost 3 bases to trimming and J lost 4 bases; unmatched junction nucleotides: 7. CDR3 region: CASSENSGRARTGELFF. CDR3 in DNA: TGCGCCAGCAGTGAAAATAGCGGGAGGGCGCGCACCGGGGAGCTGTTTTTT.

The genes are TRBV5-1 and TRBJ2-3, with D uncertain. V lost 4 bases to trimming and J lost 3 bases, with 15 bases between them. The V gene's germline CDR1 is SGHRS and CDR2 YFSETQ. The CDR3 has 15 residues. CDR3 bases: TGCGCCAGCAGCCTAAACCCGCAGGTTACAGATACGCAGTATTTT. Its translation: CASSLNPQVTDTQYF.

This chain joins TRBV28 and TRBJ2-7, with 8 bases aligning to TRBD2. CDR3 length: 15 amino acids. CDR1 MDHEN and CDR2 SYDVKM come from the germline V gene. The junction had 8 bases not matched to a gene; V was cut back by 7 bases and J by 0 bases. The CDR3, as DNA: TGTGCCAGCACAAGCGGGGGCAGAAACTCCTACGAGCAGTACTTC. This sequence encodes CASTSGGRNSYEQYF.

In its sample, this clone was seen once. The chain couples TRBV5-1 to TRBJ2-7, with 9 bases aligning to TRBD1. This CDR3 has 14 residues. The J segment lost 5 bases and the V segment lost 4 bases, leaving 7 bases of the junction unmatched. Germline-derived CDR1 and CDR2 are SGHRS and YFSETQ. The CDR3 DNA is TGCGCCAGCAGCCGGGGGACAGGGAAGCACGAGCAGTACTTC. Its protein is CASSRGTGKHEQYF.

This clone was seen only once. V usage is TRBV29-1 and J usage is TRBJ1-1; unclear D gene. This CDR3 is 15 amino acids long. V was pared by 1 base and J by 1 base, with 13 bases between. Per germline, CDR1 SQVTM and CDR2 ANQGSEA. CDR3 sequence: CSVEVARITNTEAFF. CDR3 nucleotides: TGCAGCGTTGAAGTAGCACGGATCACGAACACTGAAGCTTTCTTT.

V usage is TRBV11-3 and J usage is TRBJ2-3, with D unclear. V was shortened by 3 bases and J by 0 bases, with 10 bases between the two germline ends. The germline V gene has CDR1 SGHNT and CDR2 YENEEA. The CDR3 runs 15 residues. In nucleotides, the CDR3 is TGTGCCAGCAGCTTCCTGGGGAAAAGCACAGATACGCAGTATTTT. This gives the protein CASSFLGKSTDTQYF. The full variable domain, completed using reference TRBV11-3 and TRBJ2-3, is EAGVVQSPRYKIIEKKQPVAFWCNPISGHNTLYWYLQNLGQGPELLIRYENEEAVDDSQLPKDRFSAERLKGVDSTLKIQPAELGDSAVYLCASSFLGKSTDTQYFGPGTRLTVL.

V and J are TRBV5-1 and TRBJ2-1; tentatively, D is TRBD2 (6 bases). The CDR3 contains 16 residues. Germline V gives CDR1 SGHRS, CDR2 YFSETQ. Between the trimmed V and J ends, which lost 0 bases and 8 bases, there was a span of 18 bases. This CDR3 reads CASSLGGTLTGDEQFF. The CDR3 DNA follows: TGCGCCAGCAGCTTGGGTGGGACTCTCACGGGCGATGAGCAGTTCTTC.

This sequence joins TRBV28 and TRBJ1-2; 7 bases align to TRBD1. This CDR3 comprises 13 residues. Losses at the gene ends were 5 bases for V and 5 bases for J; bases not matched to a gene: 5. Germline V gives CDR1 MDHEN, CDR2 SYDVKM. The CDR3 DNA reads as TGTGCCAGCAGTCGCGGACAGGAGTATGGCTACACCTTC. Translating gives CASSRGQEYGYTF.

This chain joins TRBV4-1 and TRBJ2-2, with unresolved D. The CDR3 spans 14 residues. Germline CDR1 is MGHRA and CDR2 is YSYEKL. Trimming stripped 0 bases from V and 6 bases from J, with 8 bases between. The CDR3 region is CASSQDPGAGELFF. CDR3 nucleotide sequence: TGCGCCAGCAGCCAAGATCCGGGCGCCGGGGAGCTGTTTTTT.

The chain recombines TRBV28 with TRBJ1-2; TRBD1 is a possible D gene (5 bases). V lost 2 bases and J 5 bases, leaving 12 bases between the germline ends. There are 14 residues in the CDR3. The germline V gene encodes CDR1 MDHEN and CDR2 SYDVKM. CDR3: CASSLIGGWYGYTF. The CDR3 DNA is TGTGCCAGCAGTTTAATTGGGGGGTGGTATGGCTACACCTTC.

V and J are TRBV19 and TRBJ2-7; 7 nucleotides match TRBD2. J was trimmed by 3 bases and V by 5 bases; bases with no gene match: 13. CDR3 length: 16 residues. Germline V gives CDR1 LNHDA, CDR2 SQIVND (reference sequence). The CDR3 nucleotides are TGTGCCAGTAGTGGACTCACGGGCGGGGGTTTCTACGAGCAGTACTTC. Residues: CASSGLTGGGFYEQYF.

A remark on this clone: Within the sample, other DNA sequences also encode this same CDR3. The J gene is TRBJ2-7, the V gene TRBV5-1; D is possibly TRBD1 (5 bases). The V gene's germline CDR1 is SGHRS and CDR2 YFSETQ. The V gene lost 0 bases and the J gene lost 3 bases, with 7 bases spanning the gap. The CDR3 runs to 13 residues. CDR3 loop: CASSLVRGYEQYF. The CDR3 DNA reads TGCGCCAGCAGCTTGGTAAGGGGCTACGAGCAGTACTTC. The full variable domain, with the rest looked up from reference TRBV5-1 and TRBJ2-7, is KAGVTQTPRYLIKTRGQQVTLSCSPISGHRSVSWYQQTPGQGLQFLFEYFSETQRNKGNFPGRFSGRQFSNSRSEMNVSTLELGDSALYLCASSLVRGYEQYFGPGTRLTVT.

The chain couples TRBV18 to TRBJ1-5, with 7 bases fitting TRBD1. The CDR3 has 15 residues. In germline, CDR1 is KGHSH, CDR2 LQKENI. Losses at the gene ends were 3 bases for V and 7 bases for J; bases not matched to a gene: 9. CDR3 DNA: TGTGCCAGCTCACCCGAGACAGGGAGGGACCAGCCCCAGCATTTT. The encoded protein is CASSPETGRDQPQHF.

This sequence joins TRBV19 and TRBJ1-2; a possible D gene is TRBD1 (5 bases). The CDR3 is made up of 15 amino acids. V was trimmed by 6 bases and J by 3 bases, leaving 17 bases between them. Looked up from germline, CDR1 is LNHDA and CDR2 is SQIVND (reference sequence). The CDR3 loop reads CASRAEGNRYYGYTF. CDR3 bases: TGTGCCAGTAGGGCGGAGGGGAACCGTTACTATGGCTACACCTTC.

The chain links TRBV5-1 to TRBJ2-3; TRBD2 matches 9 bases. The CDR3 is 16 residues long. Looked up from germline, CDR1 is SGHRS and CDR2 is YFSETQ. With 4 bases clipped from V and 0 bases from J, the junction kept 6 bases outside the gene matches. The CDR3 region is CASSPISGSSTDTQYF. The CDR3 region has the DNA TGCGCCAGCAGCCCCATTAGCGGGAGTAGCACAGATACGCAGTATTTT.

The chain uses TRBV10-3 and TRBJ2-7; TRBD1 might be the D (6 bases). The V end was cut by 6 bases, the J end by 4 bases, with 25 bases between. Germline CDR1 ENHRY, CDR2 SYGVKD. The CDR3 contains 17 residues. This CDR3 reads CAISTQGGREGFYEQYF. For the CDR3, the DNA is TGTGCCATCAGCACCCAAGGGGGAAGGGAAGGATTTTACGAGCAGTACTTC.